The TCR beta chain described here comes from a study of Tregs in tolerant kidney transplant recipients. Only in-frame clones appear in the TCRdb table, and some are missing; sequencing was by immunoSEQ multiplex PCR. The table includes tens of thousands of clones, 70% to 90% detected once. Unstimulated Tregs (CD4+CD25+CD127-) and CD4+CD25- non-Tregs were sorted from PBMCs. With regard to this clone: The antigen is undetermined.

Study-wide results and limits: For some patients, primers changed over time, blocking nucleotide-level comparison. The most relevant donor-specific Treg TCRbeta repertoire apparently came from expansion with activated donor B cells.

Germline V gene sequence: CDR1 SGHRS, CDR2 YFSETQ. Trimming shortened V by 0 bases and J by 3 bases, and 10 bases separated the two germline ends. The length of the CDR3 is 14 residues. The chain carries TRBV5-1 and TRBJ2-7, with D tentatively TRBD1 (6 bases). The origin of this receptor is a human donor who received a combined kidney and bone marrow transplant. Source: CD4+ T cells from blood, taken before the transplant. For the CDR3, the DNA is TGCGCCAGCAGCTTGGTACAGGGTCACTACGAGCAGTACTTC. It yields the protein CASSLVQGHYEQYF.